This T cell receptor beta chain was recorded in a study of T cell responses to AZD1222 COVID-19 vaccine. Study-level findings and limits: Nearly half of spike-specific TCRs reportedly go after variant regions that carry no mutations. CD4 TCRs linked to vaccination spanned spike, dominating at 160-218 and 743-854.

CDR1 and CDR2 from the germline V gene are MNHEY and SMNVEV (reference sequence). The V and J ends lost 5 bases and 1 base, in that order; junction bases with no gene match: 6. The CDR3 sequence is 15 residues long. The assay was immunoSEQ multiplex PCR, and TCRdb's table has in-frame clones only and misses some. The table shows approximately 130,000 clones, with under 95% occurring only once. The sample holds one count of this clone. Its antigen is still unknown. The specimen comprised peripheral blood, sampled on day 0 of AZD1222 vaccination. The V gene is TRBV27, the J gene TRBJ1-1; 8 bases are a match to TRBD1. The receptor was derived from an adult in good health. In nucleotides, the CDR3 is TGTGCCAGCAGTACACAGGGGGTTGAGAACACTGAAGCTTTCTTT. Translated, it gives CASSTQGVENTEAFF.